The TCR beta chain under discussion was sequenced for a study of technical replicates of blood from several donors. Germline assignment: CDR1 MNHEY and CDR2 SVGAGI. V lost 6 bases to trimming and J lost 4 bases; unmatched junction nucleotides: 5. The CDR3 runs 13 residues. Only in-frame clones appear in the TCRdb table, and some are missing; sequencing was by immunoSEQ multiplex PCR. This table holds fewer than 100,000 clones, 90% to 97% found once. The specimen was T cells isolated from PBMCs. The chain links TRBV6-5 to TRBJ2-7; 8 positions match TRBD1. This clonotype was obtained from a human donor in good health. Here the CDR3 reads CASRRGTGYEQYF. Written as DNA, the CDR3 is TGTGCCAGCAGGAGGGGGACAGGATACGAGCAGTACTTC.